This TCR beta chain was profiled in a study of identical twins. This clonotype showed up just a few times. TCRdb analysed the 5' RACE reads with MiXCR anew, one entry per CDR3 protein. The table includes about 1.7 million distinct CDR3 sequences, around 33% detected once. Germline CDR1 is SNHLY and CDR2 is FYNNEI. The CDR3 sequence is 14 residues long. The germline V and J ends were trimmed by 1 base and 3 bases, with 9 bases remaining between them. The specimen sequenced was cord blood. The rearrangement joins TRBV2 to TRBJ1-1; weak D call: TRBD1 (6 bases). The origin of this receptor is a newborn girl in good health. The CDR3 coding sequence is TGTGCCAGCAGTGAAGGGGACATTTACACTGAAGCTTTCTTT. It codes for CASSEGDIYTEAFF. Full variable domain (remainder filled in from reference TRBV2 and TRBJ1-1): EPEVTQTPSHQVTQMGQEVILRCVPISNHLYFYWYRQILGQKVEFLVSFYNNEISEKSEIFDDQFSVERPDGSNFTLKIRSTKLEDSAMYFCASSEGDIYTEAFFGQGTRLTVV.